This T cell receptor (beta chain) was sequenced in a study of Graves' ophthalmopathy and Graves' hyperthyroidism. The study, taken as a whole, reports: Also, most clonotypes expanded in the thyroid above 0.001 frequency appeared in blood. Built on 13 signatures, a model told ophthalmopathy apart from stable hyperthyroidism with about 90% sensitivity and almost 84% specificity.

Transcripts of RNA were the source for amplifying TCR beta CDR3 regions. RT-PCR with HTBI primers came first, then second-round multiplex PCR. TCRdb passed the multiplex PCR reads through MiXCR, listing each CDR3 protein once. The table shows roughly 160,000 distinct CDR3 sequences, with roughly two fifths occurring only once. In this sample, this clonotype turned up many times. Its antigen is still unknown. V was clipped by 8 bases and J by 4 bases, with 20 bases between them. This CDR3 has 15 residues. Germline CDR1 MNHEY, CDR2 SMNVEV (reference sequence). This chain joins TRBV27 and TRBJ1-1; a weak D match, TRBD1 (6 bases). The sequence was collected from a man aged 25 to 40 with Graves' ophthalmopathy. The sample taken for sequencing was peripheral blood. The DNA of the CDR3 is TGTGCCAGCGGACCGGGGGGGCTGTTAGGCACTGAAGCTTTCTTT. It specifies CASGPGGLLGTEAFF.